A single sample is the source of the 31 T cell receptor beta chains below, sequenced in a study of T-cell reconstitution after alpha-beta-depleted transplantation in children. Unique molecular identifiers were incorporated into the prepared TCRbeta library. Each CDR3 protein gets one entry after TCRdb re-called the PCR reads with MiXCR. The sample has just under 550,000 distinct CDR3 sequences; around 20% are singletons. Sequenced here: PBMCs from the stem cell graft donor, sampled from the stem cell graft. These receptors came from a human donor who donated a stem cell graft to a child with acute lymphoblastic leukemia.

CDR3 protein: CSAFGPPAYNEQFF. As DNA, the CDR3 is TGCAGTGCTTTTGGACCCCCTGCGTACAATGAGCAGTTCTTC. The genes are TRBV20-1 and TRBJ2-1; D is unclear. V lost 5 bases and J lost 4, with 15 bases in between. The CDR3 consists of 14 residues. CDR1 is DFQATT and CDR2 is SNEGSKA in the germline V gene (reference sequence).

J is TRBJ2-2 and V is TRBV11-1; D gene unclear. The CDR3 has 19 residues. The germline gives CDR1 SGHAT, CDR2 FQDESV (reference sequence). V shed 4 bases and J shed 2 bases, with 23 bases lying between them. The DNA of the CDR3 is TGTGCCAGCAGCTCTAGACCTACAACCCGCCCGGCCAACACCGGGGAGCTGTTTTTT. This translates into CASSSRPTTRPANTGELFF.

This clonotype has only a few counts. J is TRBJ1-2 and V is TRBV20-1; D is unresolved. The CDR3 spans 12 residues. V lost 1 base and J lost 14, with 17 bases in between. Germline loops: CDR1 DFQATT, CDR2 SNEGSKA (reference sequence). In DNA form, the CDR3 reads TGCAGTGCTAGAGCCCAAGACCGGGGTTATACCTTC. Amino acid sequence: CSARAQDRGYTF.

The CDR3 protein is CASSYGLARDTQYF. The CDR3 nucleotides are TGTGCCAGCAGTTATGGTCTAGCTAGGGATACGCAGTATTTT. This sequence joins TRBV6-5 and TRBJ2-3; a weak D match, TRBD2 (5 bases). Trimming stripped 3 bases from V and 6 bases from J, with 13 bases between. The CDR3 runs 14 residues. CDR1 and CDR2 from the germline V gene are MNHEY and SVGAGI.

This chain uses TRBV20-1 with TRBJ2-7; 7 bases agree with TRBD1. CDR3 length: 14 amino acids. The junction had 9 bases not matched to a gene; V was cut back by 3 bases and J by 4 bases. The germline V gene has CDR1 DFQATT and CDR2 SNEGSKA (reference sequence). The CDR3 region is CSARWQGVVYEQYF. The CDR3 coding sequence is TGCAGTGCTAGGTGGCAGGGGGTTGTATACGAGCAGTACTTC.

This clonotype was counted only a few times. This chain links TRBV12-3 or TRBV12-4 with TRBJ2-1, with D perhaps given as TRBD1 or TRBD2 (6 bases each). This CDR3 comprises 15 residues. The V gene lost 5 bases and the J gene lost 9 bases, with 20 bases spanning the gap. The CDR3 DNA sequence: TGTGCCAGCAGTCCCTCAGGGGACTCCCCTCTTGAGCAGTTCTTC. It translates to CASSPSGDSPLEQFF.

This clonotype has ten or more counts. The chain links TRBV10-1 to TRBJ1-1; D not certain. From germline, CDR1 is WNHNN and CDR2 SYGVQD (reference sequence). V lost 5 bases, J lost 2 bases, and 12 bases lay in between. CDR3 size: 14 residues. The CDR3 reads CASSLTADNTEAFF. The CDR3 DNA reads as TGCGCCAGCAGTCTGACGGCGGATAACACTGAAGCTTTCTTT.

This clonotype came up a few times. The J gene is TRBJ2-1, the V gene TRBV6-1; no clear D gene. The CDR3 sequence is 14 residues long. Trimming took 6 bases from V and 4 from J, leaving 13 bases between them. Per the germline V gene, CDR1 is MNHNS and CDR2 is SASEGT. The CDR3 loop reads CASSPTEGYNEQFF. In DNA form, the CDR3 reads TGTGCCAGCAGCCCGACGGAAGGTTACAATGAGCAGTTCTTC.

This sequence joins TRBV5-1 and TRBJ1-1; D remains unclear. Germline assignment: CDR1 SGHRS and CDR2 YFSETQ. CDR3 length equals 16 residues. Trimming shortened V by 4 bases and J by 0 bases, and 16 bases separated the two germline ends. The CDR3 is CASSLEFGRLNTEAFF. CDR3 bases: TGCGCCAGCAGCCTAGAATTCGGACGATTGAACACTGAAGCTTTCTTT.

The rearrangement uses TRBV12-3 or TRBV12-4 and TRBJ2-5; D possibly corresponds to TRBD2 (6 bases). The CDR3 totals 13 residues. The V gene lost 5 bases and the J gene lost 2 bases, with 9 bases spanning the gap. CDR3 region: CASSTGLQETQYF. Here the CDR3 DNA reads TGTGCCAGCAGTACGGGACTGCAAGAGACCCAGTACTTC.

The chain recombines TRBV18 with TRBJ1-4, with 7 bases aligning to TRBD1. CDR3 length equals 10 residues. V was pared by 9 bases and J by 10 bases, with 2 bases of the junction left unmatched. CDR1 is KGHSH, CDR2 LQKENI, per germline. CDR3 DNA: TGTGCCAGACAGGGGCGAAAACTGTTTTTT. Its translation: CARQGRKLFF.

This clonotype was picked up many times. This chain connects TRBV5-1 to TRBJ1-1, with D unclear. Trimming took off 4 bases at V and 0 bases at J, with 7 bases between the two ends. The CDR3 length is 13 residues. The V gene's germline CDR1 is SGHRS and CDR2 YFSETQ. CDR3 amino acids: CASSPQVNTEAFF. CDR3 in DNA: TGCGCCAGCAGCCCTCAGGTGAACACTGAAGCTTTCTTT.

This chain connects TRBV5-1 to TRBJ2-4, with D perhaps being TRBD1 or TRBD2 (5 bases each). Germline CDR1 SGHRS, CDR2 YFSETQ. CDR3 length: 13 amino acids. Trimming took off 0 bases at V and 10 bases at J, with 11 bases between the two ends. The CDR3 coding sequence is TGCGCCAGCAGCTTGGCGGGACCCATGATTCAGTACTTC. It is translated as CASSLAGPMIQYF.

This clonotype has a handful of counts. The V and J genes are TRBV27 and TRBJ2-7, with 7 bases identical to TRBD1. Germline CDR1 reads MNHEY; CDR2 reads SMNVEV (reference sequence). J gave up 2 bases and V 5 bases, and 9 bases lay outside the gene matches. CDR3 length: 15 residues. CDR3 sequence reads: CASSLSYGTAYEQYF. CDR3 in DNA: TGTGCCAGCAGTCTCTCCTACGGGACAGCCTACGAGCAGTACTTC.

This clonotype was recorded at least ten times. The chain links TRBV5-1 to TRBJ2-6; D is ambiguous. This CDR3 region has 14 residues. The V end lost 2 bases, the J end lost 2 bases, and 5 bases lay between the germline ends. CDR1 is SGHRS, CDR2 YFSETQ, per germline. The CDR3 loop reads CASSLRTGANVLTF. The CDR3 bases are TGCGCCAGCAGCTTACGGACTGGGGCCAACGTCCTGACTTTC. The variable domain in full, with the rest retrieved from reference TRBV5-1 and TRBJ2-6, is KAGVTQTPRYLIKTRGQQVTLSCSPISGHRSVSWYQQTPGQGLQFLFEYFSETQRNKGNFPGRFSGRQFSNSRSEMNVSTLELGDSALYLCASSLRTGANVLTFGAGSRLTVL.

This clonotype was seen only a few times. V is TRBV5-1 and J is TRBJ1-2; 9 nucleotides match TRBD1. CDR1 is SGHRS and CDR2 is YFSETQ in the germline V gene. This CDR3 contains 16 residues. The J segment lost 4 bases and the V segment lost 6 bases, leaving 13 bases of the junction unmatched. The CDR3 DNA reads as TGCGCCAGCACCTCGGGCGGGACAGGGTTGCGCTATGGCTACACCTTC. This codes for CASTSGGTGLRYGYTF.

The V and J genes are TRBV3-1 and TRBJ2-1; 11 bases are shared with TRBD2. V dropped 6 bases and J dropped 14; count of bases not matched to a gene: 27. Germline CDR1 reads LGHDT; CDR2 reads YNNKEL (reference sequence). The CDR3 runs 19 residues. CDR3 protein: CASRIVPGQALGSGRAKFF. The CDR3 DNA is TGTGCCAGCAGGATCGTCCCGGGACAGGCTTTAGGTAGCGGGAGGGCTAAGTTCTTC.

This clonotype was counted at least ten times. The chain combines TRBV12-3 or TRBV12-4 with TRBJ2-3; 7 positions agree with TRBD1. V lost 6 bases, J lost 0 bases, and 6 bases stayed unmatched. This CDR3 spans 15 amino acids. Written as DNA, the CDR3 is TGTGCCAGCAGCCCCCGACAGGGAAGCACAGATACGCAGTATTTT. As protein: CASSPRQGSTDTQYF.

The chain is built from TRBV4-1 and TRBJ2-7, with 14 bases identical to TRBD2. J gave up 6 bases and V 6 bases, and 4 bases lay outside the gene matches. Germline CDR1 reads MGHRA; CDR2 reads YSYEKL. CDR3 size: 14 residues. The CDR3 sequence: CASRPGLAGVEQYF. CDR3 DNA sequence: TGCGCCAGCAGACCGGGACTAGCGGGAGTCGAGCAGTACTTC.

This clonotype has only a few counts. The rearrangement joins TRBV7-8 to TRBJ1-1; D gene unclear. The V gene lost 0 bases and the J gene lost 3 bases, with 2 bases spanning the gap. CDR1 is SGHVS and CDR2 is FQNEAQ in the germline V gene. There are 12 residues in the CDR3. CDR3 coding DNA: TGTGCCAGCAGCTTAGCCTACACTGAAGCTTTCTTT. Protein sequence: CASSLAYTEAFF.

The genes are TRBV16 and TRBJ2-7, with TRBD2 matching 7 bases. Germline CDR1 and CDR2: KGHSY and FQNENV. The junction had 9 bases not matched to a gene; V was cut back by 2 bases and J by 2 bases. The length of the CDR3 is 16 residues. CDR3 amino acids: CASSQGGLGLTYEQYF. CDR3 in DNA: TGTGCCAGCAGCCAAGGCGGACTAGGCCTAACCTACGAGCAGTACTTC.

This clonotype came up a few times. This chain links TRBV6-5 with TRBJ2-3, with D uncertain. Germline V CDR1 and CDR2: MNHEY, SVGAGI. This CDR3 spans 13 amino acids. Deletions cut 2 bases from V and 4 bases from J, with 7 bases between. CDR3 sequence reads: CASSYRVSDTQYF. CDR3 sequence (DNA): TGTGCCAGCAGTTACCGGGTCTCAGATACGCAGTATTTT.

This clonotype was observed at least ten times. An end of the junction differs from the germline gene, which may be a read error. V and J are TRBV5-1 and TRBJ2-2, with no clear D. This CDR3 is built from 12 residues. Germline assignment: CDR1 SGHRS and CDR2 YFSETQ. The CDR3 here is CASSFTTGELFF. Here the CDR3 DNA reads TGTGCCAGCAGTTTTACAACCGGGGAGCTGTTTTTT.

The chain links TRBV5-1 to TRBJ2-1; 7 positions agree with TRBD2. The V gene end was trimmed by 1 base and the J gene end by 9 bases; junction bases not matched to a gene: 10. The CDR3 is 15 residues long. CDR1 SGHRS and CDR2 YFSETQ come from the germline V gene. In nucleotides, the CDR3 is TGCGCCAGCAGCTTGAGTGGCGGGAGAGTAGCTGAGCAGTTCTTC. Its protein product is CASSLSGGRVAEQFF.

This clonotype was detected only a few times. The chain combines TRBV7-9 with TRBJ2-1; D uncertain. This CDR3 comprises 13 residues. In germline, CDR1 is SEHNR, CDR2 FQNEAQ (reference sequence). V gave up 1 base and J gave up 7 bases, with 8 bases separating them. The CDR3 spells CASSLVVANEQFF. The CDR3 bases are TGTGCCAGCAGCTTAGTAGTAGCAAATGAGCAGTTCTTC. The variable domain in full, completed from reference TRBV7-9 and TRBJ2-1, reads DTGVSQNPRHKITKRGQNVTFRCDPISEHNRLYWYRQTLGQGPEFLTYFQNEAQLEKSRLLSDRFSAERPKGSFSTLEIQRTEQGDSAMYLCASSLVVANEQFFGPGTRLTVL.

This clonotype was counted only a few times. This chain links TRBV25-1 with TRBJ1-6, with D perhaps TRBD1 (5 bases). Trimming cost V 3 bases and J 4 bases, with 13 bases left between them. This CDR3 has 16 residues. The germline V gene encodes CDR1 MGHDK and CDR2 SYGVNS. CDR3 sequence: CASSDGGNPYNSPLHF. In DNA form, the CDR3 reads TGTGCCAGCAGTGATGGGGGGAACCCATATAATTCACCCCTCCACTTT. The complete variable domain, with remaining parts taken from reference TRBV25-1 and TRBJ1-6, reads EADIYQTPRYLVIGTGKKITLECSQTMGHDKMYWYQQDPGMELHLIHYSYGVNSTEKGDLSSESTVSRIRTEHFPLTLESARPSHTSQYLCASSDGGNPYNSPLHFGNGTRLTVT.

This chain connects TRBV7-6 to TRBJ2-2; 7 positions agree with TRBD2. Germline V lookup: CDR1 SGHVS, CDR2 FNYEAQ. The CDR3 contains 15 residues. Germline trimming cut 1 base from V and 7 bases from J; bases unmatched to any gene: 6. The CDR3 is CASSLGGSIDGELFF. In nucleotides, the CDR3 is TGTGCCAGCAGCTTAGGCGGGAGTATCGACGGGGAGCTGTTTTTT.

The CDR3 sequence: CASSLFGQGSTEAFF. As DNA, the CDR3 is TGTGCCAGCTCCCTCTTCGGCCAGGGGTCCACTGAAGCTTTCTTT. This sequence joins TRBV18 and TRBJ1-1; tentatively, D is TRBD1 (6 bases). Germline CDR1 and CDR2: KGHSH and LQKENI. This CDR3 has 15 amino acids. Trimming took off 6 bases at V and 4 bases at J, with 18 bases between the two ends.

This chain uses TRBV7-2 with TRBJ2-1, with D hard to call. The CDR3 covers 13 residues. V shed 2 bases and J shed 8 bases, with 10 bases lying between them. CDR1 is SGHTA and CDR2 is FQGNSA in the germline V gene. The CDR3 region has the DNA TGTGCCAGCAGCTTACCTAGTCGCGATGAGCAGTTCTTC. Its translation: CASSLPSRDEQFF.

This clonotype has more than one count but fewer than ten. The rearrangement uses TRBV7-3 and TRBJ1-2, with D hard to call. The CDR3 contains 14 residues. V lost 1 base and J lost 4, with 10 bases in between. Germline loops: CDR1 SGHTA, CDR2 FQGTGA. This CDR3 reads CASSLNPGGYGYTF. The CDR3 DNA reads TGTGCCAGCAGCTTAAACCCGGGTGGCTATGGCTACACCTTC.

The chain couples TRBV7-3 to TRBJ2-3, with 7 positions matching TRBD2. V lost 1 base and J lost 4; bases outside the gene matches: 5. The CDR3 has 15 amino acids. The germline gives CDR1 SGHTA, CDR2 FQGTGA. The CDR3 sequence is CASSLRSGMADTQYF. In DNA form, the CDR3 reads TGTGCCAGCAGCTTAAGAAGCGGGATGGCAGATACGCAGTATTTT.